This T cell receptor beta chain was captured in a study of T cell changes during pregnancy in multiple sclerosis. The CDR3 spans 14 residues. Germline-derived CDR1 and CDR2 are MNHEY and SMNVEV (reference sequence). V shed 10 bases, J shed 0 bases, and the junction held 7 bases outside the gene matches. The data were produced by immunoSEQ multiplex PCR, yet TCRdb's version contains in-frame clones alone and is incomplete. Seen here are 40,000 to 50,000 clones, more than 85% observed once, and the top ten hold over 0.55%. The V and J genes are TRBV27 and TRBJ2-5; 8 bases match TRBD1. The receptor's source is a female donor with multiple sclerosis, enrolled in a pregnancy study. Specimen: CD4+ T cells from peripheral blood mononuclear cells, collected in the third trimester of pregnancy. The CDR3 DNA follows: TGTGCCACCAGACAGGGGACGAACCAAGAGACCCAGTACTTC. This sequence encodes CATRQGTNQETQYF.